The sample holds a few counts of the clone carrying this T cell receptor beta chain. Its matching antigen is unknown. This sample's TCRbeta library carried unique molecular identifier barcodes. TCRdb itself ran the PCR reads through MiXCR, one entry per CDR3 protein. The table includes about 830,000 distinct CDR3 sequences, 16% detected once. The data were taken from a study of T-cell reconstitution after alpha-beta-depleted transplantation in children. Study-level points and caveats: After transplant, at about two months, alpha-beta T cells were reportedly derived from several hundred expanded graft clones.

V was clipped by 5 bases and J by 2 bases; unmatched bases: 13. The CDR3 spans 17 residues. The sequence derives from a male patient between 10 and 17 years old who had a stem cell transplant for acute lymphoblastic leukemia, so the T cells may come from the graft donor. This chain connects TRBV12-3 or TRBV12-4 to TRBJ2-3; 7 positions match TRBD2. The sequencing used PBMCs, mostly from graft donor cells, collected 360 days after TCRalphabeta/CD19-depleted stem cell transplant. Here the CDR3 DNA reads TGTGCCAGCAGTACCAGCGGGACCACTACTCTCACAGATACGCAGTATTTT. Its translation: CASSTSGTTTLTDTQYF.